This note documents a single T cell receptor beta chain sequence. What it binds is not known. This CDR3 has 14 residues. V gave up 4 bases and J gave up 0 bases, with 5 bases separating them. Germline V gene sequence: CDR1 SGDLS, CDR2 YYNGEE. While CD8+ and CD4+ T cells were isolated negatively, TEMRA cells were enriched by FACS. This sample stems from a study of CD8 T cells in Susac syndrome. Study-level information: Each patient with Susac syndrome, at the time of blood draw, was therapy-naive, on corticosteroids, or on intravenous immunoglobulin alone. Overall study findings and caveats: Susac-specific public clones were found in both the total CD8+ and the CD8+ TEMRA repertoires, with over 15 in the former and roughly five in the latter.

The RNA, about 0.45 to 1 ug, was put through reverse transcription using random hexamers. Amplification of TCR beta CDR3 used immunoSEQ multiplex PCR across 54 Vbeta and 13 Jbeta. MiXCR was run by TCRdb on the immunoSEQ multiplex PCR reads, yielding one entry per CDR3 protein. The sample includes about 190,000 distinct CDR3 sequences, 85% to 95% of them seen just once. This rearrangement joins TRBV9 to TRBJ2-6, with unresolved D. The sequence came from a human donor with Susac syndrome. Sequencing was done on a sample of CD8+ T cells from PBMCs. The chain's CDR3 is CASSPFSGANVLTF. DNA of the CDR3: TGTGCCAGCAGCCCTTTCTCTGGGGCCAACGTCCTGACTTTC.